This passage covers 25 T cell receptor beta chains from one sample sequenced in a study of tumor-infiltrating lymphocytes in primary liver carcinoma. Germline DNA was also extracted, with blood RNA taken from unsorted whole blood. Starting material of 400 to 600 ng total RNA yielded TCR beta cDNA via a constant-region primer. The TCR beta library was amplified through three nested multiplex PCR rounds in a modified ARM-PCR procedure. A C-beta reverse primer was combined with TRBV1-TRBV30 forward primers in the first two PCR rounds, and each round had approximately 10 cycles. MiXCR, applied by TCRdb to the multiplex PCR reads, yields one record per CDR3 protein. The profile shows some 180,000 distinct CDR3 sequences, 60% of them singletons. The sequenced material came from peripheral blood. The origin of the receptors is a man aged 40-55 years with primary liver carcinoma and hepatitis B virus infection.

About this clonotype: As the CDR3 is not closed by the conserved phenylalanine or tryptophan, this likely results from a read error. The chain joins TRBV11-2 to TRBJ2-1, with no clear D. The CDR3 totals 16 residues. CDR1 and CDR2 from the germline V gene are SGHAT and FQNNGV. The CDR3 is CASSLDIGPAMDEQFL. CDR3 DNA: TGTGCCAGCAGCTTGGATATCGGACCAGCCATGGATGAACAGTTCTTA.

Only a few counts were recorded for this clonotype. The rearrangement joins TRBV12-3 or TRBV12-4 to TRBJ2-7; D may match TRBD1 or TRBD2 (5 bases each). The CDR3 contains 15 residues. V was trimmed by 4 bases and J by 0 bases, leaving 13 bases between them. CDR3 DNA: TGTGCCAGCAGTTCCGGGGCGATCTCCTCCTACGAGCAGTACTTC. Translating gives CASSSGAISSYEQYF.

The J gene is TRBJ2-5, the V gene TRBV29-1; unclear D gene. V was clipped by 1 base and J by 2 bases, with 8 bases between them. This CDR3 comprises 13 residues. Germline loops: CDR1 SQVTM, CDR2 ANQGSEA. The CDR3 reads CSVEVSVQETQYF. The CDR3 bases are TGCAGCGTTGAAGTCTCGGTACAAGAGACCCAGTACTTC. Drawing the rest from reference TRBV29-1 and TRBJ2-5, the complete variable domain is SAVISQKPSRDICQRGTSLTIQCQVDSQVTMMFWYRQQPGQSLTLIATANQGSEATYESGFVIDKFPISRPNLTFSTLTVSNMSPEDSSIYLCSVEVSVQETQYFGPGTRLLVL.

Remarks on this clonotype: A much more abundant neighbour one base away suggests this may be a read error. The chain has TRBV29-1 and TRBJ2-3; no clear D gene. The V gene lost 0 bases and the J gene lost 2 bases, with 15 bases spanning the gap. The CDR3 contains 16 residues. CDR1 is SQVTM and CDR2 is ANQGSEA in the germline V gene. The CDR3 sequence is CSVEDRLKAVTDTQYF. The CDR3 nucleotides read TGCAGCGTTGAAGATCGGCTTAAGGCAGTCACAGATACGCAGTATTTT.

This clonotype was seen only once. A read error may be the cause here, since a much bigger clone is one base away. This sequence joins TRBV29-1 and TRBJ2-7, with D perhaps matching TRBD1 (6 bases). Germline V lookup: CDR1 SQVTM, CDR2 ANQGSEA. The CDR3 sequence is 12 residues long. The CDR3 region has the DNA TGCACCGTTGGACAGTGGGTTCACGAGCAGTACTTC. Amino acids: CTVGQWVHEQYF.

In its sample, this clonotype was seen a few times. The J gene is TRBJ2-1, the V gene TRBV10-1; D is perhaps TRBD2 (5 bases). The CDR3 extends over 14 amino acids. V shed 3 bases and J shed 6 bases, with 12 bases lying between them. Germline V gives CDR1 WNHNN, CDR2 SYGVQD (reference sequence). Written as DNA, the CDR3 is TGCGCCAGCAGTGACCCGCTAGCCACCAATGAGCAGTTCTTC. It translates to CASSDPLATNEQFF.

As to this clonotype: The germline gene is not matched at one end of the junction; a read error may be the cause. The chain is built from TRBV4-2 and TRBJ2-7; TRBD1 might be the D (5 bases). Germline V gene data show CDR1 as LGHNA and CDR2 as YNFKEQ. This CDR3 contains 14 residues. This CDR3 reads CASTTGPESYEQYF. CDR3 sequence (DNA): TGTGCCAGCACCACAGGTCCGGAATCCTACGAGCAGTATTTC.

For this clonotype: At one end, the junction sequence differs from germline, possibly due to a read error. This sequence joins TRBV11-2 and TRBJ2-1, with no clear D. CDR3 length: 15 residues. Germline V CDR1 and CDR2: SGHAT, FQNNGV. CDR3 DNA: TGCGCCAGCAGCCATGGTCAGAGGCCCTACAATGAGCAGTTCTTC. Translation gives CASSHGQRPYNEQFF.

The rearrangement links TRBV29-1 to TRBJ1-2, with D possibly TRBD1 on 6 matching bases. The ends were cut back, 5 bases at V and 4 bases at J, with 14 bases in the middle. CDR1 is SQVTM, CDR2 ANQGSEA, per germline. CDR3 length: 13 amino acids. The CDR3 sequence: CSVLLQGGYGYTF. CDR3 nucleotides: TGCAGCGTTCTACTACAGGGAGGCTATGGCTACACCTTC.

The chain is built from TRBV5-4 and TRBJ2-1; the D gene is possibly TRBD2 (6 bases). The germline V gene encodes CDR1 SGHNT and CDR2 YYREEE (reference sequence). This CDR3 region has 13 residues. V was shortened by 0 bases and J by 9 bases, with 10 bases between the two germline ends. CDR3 nucleotide sequence: TGTGCCAGCAGCTTGGGGGACTTCTCTGAGCAGTTCTTC. It codes for CASSLGDFSEQFF.

On this clonotype: This may come from a read error, since a much larger clone is one base off. This chain joins TRBV5-6 and TRBJ2-2; tentative D call: TRBD1 (5 bases). Germline CDR1 is SGHDT and CDR2 is YYEEEE. This CDR3 contains 13 residues. The V end lost 2 bases, the J end lost 4 bases, and 6 bases lay between the germline ends. CDR3 protein: CASSLGVTGELFF. The CDR3 DNA sequence: TGTGCCAGCAGCTTAGGGGTCACCGGGGAGCTGTTTTTT.

The sample holds many counts of this clonotype. The CDR3 bases are TGTGCCAGCAGCTTAGTGCATGGTCTAGGGATTCAAGAGACCCAGTACTTC. It is translated as CASSLVHGLGIQETQYF. V and J are TRBV11-2 and TRBJ2-5, with unresolved D. Deletions cut 1 base from V and 2 bases from J, with 17 bases between. CDR3 length: 17 amino acids. CDR1 is SGHAT and CDR2 is FQNNGV in the germline V gene.

A note on this clonotype: The junction does not match germline at one end; this may be a read error. The chain employs TRBV25-1 and TRBJ2-5, with D perhaps matching TRBD2 (5 bases). CDR1 is MGHDK, CDR2 SYGVNS, per germline. This CDR3 has 18 residues. CDR3 loop: CVSSDPFHPRGSGETQYF. CDR3 DNA: TGTGTCAGCAGTGATCCCTTCCATCCCCGCGGGTCAGGAGAGACCCAGTACTTC.

The chain uses TRBV6-2 or TRBV6-3 and TRBJ2-3; 7 bases map to TRBD2. V was pared by 0 bases and J by 1 base, with 7 bases of the junction left unmatched. Germline values: CDR1 MNHEY, CDR2 SVGEGT. This CDR3 region has 17 residues. CDR3 in DNA: TGTGCCAGCAGTTACTCGATGTCTAGCGGAGGCACAGATACGCAGTATTTT. It specifies CASSYSMSSGGTDTQYF.

Turning to this clonotype: At one of its ends the junction is not consistent with the germline gene, which may arise from a read error. CDR3 region: CASGTPGMGTYERFF. As DNA, the CDR3 is TGTGCCAGCGGTACCCCCGGGATGGGTACTTACGAGCGGTTCTTC. The gene calls are TRBV6-5 and TRBJ2-1; maybe TRBD2 (5 bases). Looked up from germline, CDR1 is MNHEY and CDR2 is SVGAGI. The CDR3 sequence is 15 residues long.

This clonotype was picked up one time. One junction end disagrees with the germline gene, perhaps due to a read error. The chain recombines TRBV5-8 with TRBJ2-3; D may be TRBD1 (6 bases). Germline assignment: CDR1 SGHTS and CDR2 YDEGEE. The CDR3 length is 14 residues. The CDR3 loop reads CSSSPRTGTDTQYF. For the CDR3, the DNA is TGTTCCAGCAGCCCTCGGACAGGCACAGATACGCAGTATTTT. Full variable domain (remainder filled in from reference TRBV5-8 and TRBJ2-3): EAGVTQSPTHLIKTRGQQATLRCSPISGHTSVYWYQQALGLGLQFLLWYDEGEERNRGNFPPRFSGRQFPNYSSELNVNALELEDSALYLCSSSPRTGTDTQYFGPGTRLTVL.

Comment on this clonotype: Germline and junction disagree at one end, which may indicate a read error. The gene calls are TRBV6-5 and TRBJ2-7; the D is unclear. Germline CDR1 and CDR2: MNHEY and SVGAGI. The CDR3 loop spans 14 amino acids. DNA of the CDR3: TGTGTCAGCAGTTATACCAGGTTCTCCTACGAGCAGTACTTC. It yields the protein CVSSYTRFSYEQYF.

This clonotype was observed a handful of times. This chain uses TRBV12-3 or TRBV12-4 with TRBJ1-2; the D gene is possibly TRBD1 (5 bases). The CDR3 runs 15 residues. Trimming pared 9 bases from V and 0 bases from J, leaving 17 bases between. The CDR3 here is CASTRTRSTNYGYTF. The CDR3 nucleotides are TGTGCCAGTACCCGGACAAGGAGCACTAACTATGGCTACACCTTC.

The chain is built from TRBV6-5 and TRBJ1-1; tentative D call: TRBD1 (6 bases). Germline values: CDR1 MNHEY, CDR2 SVGAGI. The ends were cut back, 0 bases at V and 6 bases at J, with 14 bases in the middle. The CDR3 spans 15 residues. The CDR3 sequence is CASSYSIGGGAEAFF. CDR3 coding DNA: TGTGCCAGCAGTTACTCGATTGGGGGCGGAGCTGAAGCTTTCTTT.

The chain uses TRBV14 and TRBJ2-7; D might be TRBD2 (6 bases). The V and J ends lost 9 bases and 9 bases respectively, with 21 bases between them. The germline V gene has CDR1 SGHDN and CDR2 FVKESK. The CDR3 extends over 13 amino acids. The CDR3 DNA sequence: TGTGCCAGGAGGATGGGAGGACTCCTGGTGCAGTACTTC. Translating it yields CARRMGGLLVQYF. Filled out from reference TRBV14 and TRBJ2-7, the complete variable domain reads EAGVTQFPSHSVIEKGQTVTLRCDPISGHDNLYWYRRVMGKEIKFLLHFVKESKQDESGMPNNRFLAERTGGTYSTLKVQPAELEDSGVYFCARRMGGLLVQYFGPGTRLTVT.

About this clonotype itself: A much larger clone lies a single base off, so this may be a read error. The V call is TRBV11-2, the J call TRBJ1-3; D not certain. Germline V gene data show CDR1 as SGHAT and CDR2 as FQNNGV. CDR3 length equals 14 residues. V gave up 2 bases and J gave up 0 bases, with 5 bases separating them. This chain's CDR3 is CASSLHTSGNTIYF. The CDR3 DNA sequence: TGTGCCAGCAGCTTACACACCTCTGGAAACACCATATATTTT.

This clonotype was seen a handful of times. Germline is not matched at one junction end, which may reflect a read error. The V call is TRBV4-1, the J call TRBJ2-1; 13 bases are shared with TRBD2. The CDR3 is 16 amino acids. Per the germline V gene, CDR1 is MGHRA and CDR2 is YSYEKL. The CDR3, as DNA: TGCGCCAGCAGCCAGGGGACTAGCGGGGTCCGCGGTGAGCAATTCTTC. This codes for CASSQGTSGVRGEQFF.

In its sample, this clonotype was seen many times. This chain connects TRBV11-2 to TRBJ2-2, with unresolved D. The CDR3 spans 15 residues. The ends were cut back, 1 base at V and 1 base at J, with 7 bases in the middle. Per the germline V gene, CDR1 is SGHAT and CDR2 is FQNNGV. The CDR3 loop is CASSLGRLNTGELFF. CDR3 DNA: TGTGCCAGCAGCTTAGGTAGACTGAACACCGGGGAGCTGTTTTTT.

The chain links TRBV28 to TRBJ2-7, with a tentative D call TRBD1 (5 bases). The germline V gene encodes CDR1 MDHEN and CDR2 SYDVKM. The CDR3 is 13 amino acids. CDR3 bases: TGTGTCAAGGCGACAGTTCCCTCCTACGAGCAGTACTTC. Its translation is CVKATVPSYEQYF.

CDR3 bases: TGCAGCGCACTACTAGCGGGAGGACCCACCGGGGAGCTGTTTTTT. Protein: CSALLAGGPTGELFF. V gene TRBV29-1 combines with J gene TRBJ2-2; 12 positions agree with TRBD2. Trimming took 7 bases from V and 4 from J; bases not matched to a gene: 7. Germline V CDR1 and CDR2: SQVTM, ANQGSEA. This CDR3 is 15 amino acids long.